These 6 T cell receptor beta chains were sequenced from one sample in a study of blood T cell repertoires in COVID-19. The repertoire was sequenced with immunoSEQ multiplex PCR; TCRdb's copy has only in-frame clones and lacks some. The data contain 45,000 to 70,000 clones, roughly 90% of them singletons. Sequencing input: peripheral blood. These receptors all come from a woman aged 80 or over with COVID-19, enrolled during active disease.

V is TRBV20-1 and J is TRBJ1-1; D is unclear. The germline V gene has CDR1 DFQATT and CDR2 SNEGSKA (reference sequence). Trimming took 1 base from V and 12 from J, leaving 6 bases between them. The CDR3 spans 9 residues. The CDR3, as DNA: TGCAGTGCTAGAGTAATGTCTTTCTTT. Amino acid sequence: CSARVMSFF.

This clone was counted a single time. V is TRBV24-1 and J is TRBJ2-5; a possible D gene is TRBD2 (7 bases). Germline V gene sequence: CDR1 KGHDR, CDR2 SFDVKD. The CDR3 sequence is 16 residues long. Deletions cut 5 bases from V and 2 bases from J, with 17 bases between. The CDR3, as DNA: TGTGCCACCAGTGGTGGAGGGGGGGGGAAACAAGAGACCCAGTACTTC. This encodes CATSGGGGGKQETQYF.

The chain joins TRBV6-6 to TRBJ2-5, with 8 bases matching TRBD1. The junction had 14 bases not matched to a gene; V was cut back by 5 bases and J by 12 bases. The CDR3 has 14 residues. In germline, CDR1 is MNHNY, CDR2 SVGAGI (reference sequence). The CDR3 here is CASSTTGKTGVKYF. The CDR3 DNA sequence: TGTGCCAGCAGTACGACGGGGAAGACAGGGGTGAAGTACTTC.

The rearrangement links TRBV3-1 (or the pseudogene TRBV3-2) to TRBJ2-5; 9 bases are shared with TRBD2. V lost 4 bases to trimming and J lost 5 bases; unmatched junction nucleotides: 11. Germline V gene sequence: CDR1 LGHDT, CDR2 YNNKEL (reference sequence). CDR3 length equals 16 residues. The CDR3 is CASSRRSGGTLETQYF. The CDR3 DNA reads as TGTGCCAGCAGCCGGCGAAGCGGGGGGACCTTGGAGACCCAGTACTTC.

J is TRBJ1-2 and V is TRBV2, with 8 bases fitting TRBD1. In germline, CDR1 is SNHLY, CDR2 FYNNEI. The J segment lost 3 bases and the V segment lost 8 bases, leaving 2 bases of the junction unmatched. This CDR3 is built from 12 residues. The CDR3: CASAGGDYGYTF. The CDR3 bases are TGTGCCAGCGCAGGGGGCGACTATGGCTACACCTTC.

The chain links TRBV30 to TRBJ1-4, with a weak D call TRBD1 (5 bases). Germline assignment: CDR1 GTSNPN and CDR2 SVGIG (reference sequence). The germline V and J ends were trimmed by 2 bases and 0 bases, with 7 bases remaining between them. CDR3 length: 14 residues. In DNA, the CDR3 is TGTGCCTGGAGTCCAGGGCCAACTAATGAAAAACTGTTTTTT. The encoded protein is CAWSPGPTNEKLFF. The complete variable domain, with remaining parts taken from reference TRBV30 and TRBJ1-4, reads SQTIHQWPATLVQPVGSPLSLECTVEGTSNPNLYWYRQAAGRGLQLLFYSVGIGQISSEVPQNLSASRPQDRQFILSSKKLLLSDSGFYLCAWSPGPTNEKLFFGSGTQLSVL.